This note documents a single TCR beta chain sequence. Its cognate antigen is unknown. The TCRbeta library was prepared with unique molecular identifiers. TCRdb re-derived calls from the PCR reads in MiXCR, one entry per CDR3 protein. The sample includes about 830,000 distinct CDR3 sequences, 15% to 20% of them seen just once. The CDR3 totals 14 residues. The germline CDR1 and CDR2 sequences are DFQATT and SNEGSKA (reference sequence). J lost 3 bases, V lost 6 bases, and 8 bases had no gene match. The entry originates in a study of T-cell reconstitution after alpha-beta-depleted transplantation in children. Findings and limits, study-wide: The study reportedly traced alpha-beta T cells about two months after transplant to several hundred expanded graft clones.

This chain links TRBV20-1 with TRBJ2-7; TRBD1 matches 10 bases. The sequencing used PBMCs, mostly from graft donor cells, collected 360 days after TCRalphabeta/CD19-depleted stem cell transplant. This sequence was found in a male patient younger than 18 who had a stem cell transplant for acute lymphoblastic leukemia, so the T cells may come from the graft donor. CDR3 residues: CSAVRTGGLYEQYF. CDR3 nucleotides: TGCAGTGCCGTAAGGACAGGGGGACTCTACGAGCAGTACTTC.